This is a list of T cell receptor beta chains from one sample in a study of cytomegalovirus exposure and HLA in healthy donors. TCRdb's table, derived via immunoSEQ multiplex PCR, lists solely in-frame clones and lacks some. The sample yields approximately 290,000 clones, 80% seen once. Sequencing was performed on PBMCs. These receptors all come from a girl aged 2-10 years in good health and CMV-seronegative. CDR3s include the opening cysteine and the closing phenylalanine or tryptophan. Expanded clones are given a class, and other clones once, few, many or no size at all.

abundance,v_gene,len,CDR3aa
NA,TRBV30,14,CAWRITGGGPPLHF
NA,TRBV5-4,14,CASSRWGYLYEQYF
once,TRBV19,13,CASPPERGAEAFF
NA,TRBV5-5,18,CASSLAGAGASISYEQYF
NA,TRBV6-1,14,CASSRTVSTDTQYF
NA,TRBV9,15,CASSTAPLGGETQYF
NA,TRBV5-1,15,CASSLAGTGLNIQYF
NA,TRBV6-5,16,CASSFGLAASTDTQYF
NA,TRBV18,14,CASSPGENTGELFF
NA,TRBV2,13,CASNTFPGNTIYF
NA,TRBV28,14,CASNWAGTAPEAFF
NA,TRBV4-1,13,CASSQPVREKLFF
NA,TRBV28,15,CASNLGAFRSYGYTF
few,TRBV7-9,16,CASSLGSGGSSDTQYF
NA,TRBV9,17,CASSTRPRQGSTDTQYF
once,TRBV7-3,15,CASSFQPGGSYEQYF
NA,TRBV10-1,14,CASSGRDRVHEQYF
NA,TRBV4-2,14,CASGWTVPYEKLFF
NA,TRBV20-1,11,CRYRGTYGYTF
NA,TRBV9,16,CASSFRDRGSYNEQFF
NA,TRBV7-8,14,CASSLAFLGSGYTF
NA,TRBV30,11,CACGLIYEQYF
NA,TRBV28,16,CASSAASSGSVYEQYF
NA,TRBV6-1,17,CASSAGLLRTSTDTQYF
few,TRBV19,14,CASSITGNNQPQHF
NA,TRBV5-1,17,CASSSRQAPKNGETQYF
NA,TRBV2,14,CASSERRGYNEQFF
NA,TRBV19,16,CASSIGSTVSNYGYTF
NA,TRBV10-3,14,CAISVVRDFYGYTF
NA,TRBV30,16,CAWSVRTGSWVDTQYF
NA,TRBV9,16,CASSVAADSYNSPLHF
NA,TRBV9,15,CASSVEGQGGNEQFF
NA,TRBV28,14,CASRKTGGNYGYTF
NA,TRBV7-9,14,CASSDLQSSYEQYF
NA,TRBV5-1,13,CASSLRGGTEQYF
NA,TRBV9,15,CASSGGEVGNYGYTF
NA,TRBV4-1,17,CASSQEGAGGLAGELFF
NA,TRBV19,12,CASSRGFYEQYF
NA,TRBV10-3,17,CAISESTSGGFADTQYF
NA,TRBV5-1,15,CASSYDPGQSYEQYF
NA,TRBV11-2,14,CASSLGLASLEQYF
few,TRBV7-3,20,CASSQYPFLASVISYNEQFF
once,TRBV7-6,19,CASSLARWRGGISYNEQFF
few,TRBV6-6,14,CASSYSSVNYGYTF
NA,TRBV5-6,14,CASSLPQGQETQYF
NA,TRBV27,13,CASSRQGKEKLFF
NA,TRBV5-1,12,CASRPDRAEQYF
NA,TRBV6-9,17,CASSEGTSGRGGHEQFF
few,TRBV4-1,16,CASNKYDRQDFYGYTF
NA,TRBV7-9,13,CASSLNRDYEQYF
NA,TRBV5-1,16,CASSLGDRGKTGELFF